This TCR beta chain stems from a study of blood T cell repertoires in COVID-19. Source study methods: By means of reference gene primer amplification, nucleated cell counts were estimated. The method was immunoSEQ multiplex PCR; TCRdb's version includes in-frame clones alone and lacks a portion of them. V, J and clone size reflect that table, while D and trimming were determined from the DNA. The table records more than 350,000 clones, approximately 87% of them present only once. The CDR3 sequence is 13 residues long. The ends were cut back, 4 bases at V and 7 bases at J, with 13 bases in the middle. CDR1 is SQVTM and CDR2 is ANQGSEA in the germline V gene.

Sequenced: PBMCs or T cells enriched from blood (not recorded which). The receptor was derived from a woman aged 45 to 65 who had recovered from COVID-19. The chain uses TRBV29-1 and TRBJ2-2; D perhaps matches TRBD1 (6 bases). The CDR3 sequence: CSVGWGQVGELFF. CDR3 coding DNA: TGCAGCGTTGGGTGGGGGCAGGTCGGGGAGCTGTTTTTT.